These T cell receptor beta chains were read from a single sample in a study of blood T cell repertoires in COVID-19. Generated by immunoSEQ multiplex PCR, the TCRdb table keeps only in-frame clones and is missing some. The repertoire has tens of thousands of clones, around 85% of them found once; the top ten carry 12%. The sequenced material came from peripheral blood. Receptor source: a human donor in a cohort sampled during active COVID-19. Each CDR3 is given with its conserved first and last residue. D genes are given only for firm matches. Only some rows state a clone size, as once, few, many or a class for expanded clones.

TGCGCCAGCAGCCAGAGACAGGTGAACACTGAAGCTTTCTTT CASSQRQVNTEAFF TRBV4-3 . . TRBJ1-1
TGCGCCAGCAGGTCCGGCGGGGGCGCTTCCTACAATGAGCAGTTCTTC CASRSGGGASYNEQFF TRBV5-1 . . TRBJ2-1
TGTGCCAGCAGCGAGGGGCGAGTCACCGGGGAGCTGTTTTTT CASSEGRVTGELFF TRBV9 . . TRBJ2-2
TGTGCCATCAAAGAGTGGGGAGCTAGGGGCTACACCTTC CAIKEWGARGYTF TRBV28 . . TRBJ1-2
TGTGCCAGCAGCCAAGATGAGGGATGGTATGGCTACACCTTC CASSQDEGWYGYTF TRBV4-2 . once TRBJ1-2
TGCGCCAGCAGCTTGGAAAACAGGGCCGGCGGCTACACCTTC CASSLENRAGGYTF TRBV5-1 . . TRBJ1-2
TGCGCCAGCAGTTTCGGACAGGACACTGAAGCTTTCTTT CASSFGQDTEAFF TRBV5-1 TRBD1 . TRBJ1-1
TGTGCCAGCAGCGTAGGCAGGAGGACTTCCACAGATACGCAGTATTTT CASSVGRRTSTDTQYF TRBV9 . . TRBJ2-3
TGTGCCAGCAGCTCGCAGGGGGCGACTAGCAATCAGCCCCAGCATTTT CASSSQGATSNQPQHF TRBV21-1 . . TRBJ1-5
TGTGCCATCAGCCAGGACAGTGGCGGGTCCTACGAGCAGTACTTC CAISQDSGGSYEQYF TRBV10-3 . . TRBJ2-7
TGTGCCAGCAGCTTATGGTCAGGGGACACCGGGGAGCTGTTTTTT CASSLWSGDTGELFF TRBV7-3 . . TRBJ2-2
TGCGCCAGCAGTCAATCAGGGGCGGGGGGACATATGCACACCGGGGAGCTGTTTTTT CASSQSGAGGHMHTGELFF TRBV23-1 TRBD2 . TRBJ2-2
TGTGCCAGCAGCGTAGTCAACAATGAGCAGTTCTTC CASSVVNNEQFF TRBV9 . . TRBJ2-1
TGTGCCAGCAGCTTACGGGGGATTGAGAACACTGAAGCTTTCTTT CASSLRGIENTEAFF TRBV7-6 . . TRBJ1-1
TGTGCCAGCAGCCTACAAGAGACCCAGTACTTC CASSLQETQYF TRBV12-3/TRBV12-4 . . TRBJ2-5
TGTGCCAGCAGCCCTAAAGACAACAATCAGCCCCAGCATTTT CASSPKDNNQPQHF TRBV7-3 . . TRBJ1-5
TGTGCTAGTGGTTCCAGCGGTGGGCTTGGGACCCAGTACTTC CASGSSGGLGTQYF TRBV12-5 . . TRBJ2-5
TGTGCCAGCTCACCACCCGGAGGGGTTGGCGAGCAGTACTTC CASSPPGGVGEQYF TRBV18 . . TRBJ2-7
TGTGCCAGTACCCTGGACAGGGGCCCTATTGGCTACACCTTC CASTLDRGPIGYTF TRBV19 TRBD1 once TRBJ1-2
TGCGCCAGCAGCCCGGGGGGCGTTGAGCAGTTCTTC CASSPGGVEQFF TRBV10-1 . . TRBJ2-1
TGTGCCAGCAGTTTATCGGTTTTGATAACGCAGTATTTT CASSLSVLITQYF TRBV12-3/TRBV12-4 . . TRBJ2-3
TGTGCCAGCAGTAGTCTACAGGAAGCTTTCTTT CASSSLQEAFF TRBV2 . once TRBJ1-1
TGTGCCTGGAGTGGAGGATCGGGGAGCAATCAGCCCCAGCATTTT CAWSGGSGSNQPQHF TRBV30 . once TRBJ1-5
TGTGCCAGCAGCCGCCCACAGGGGCCTCAAGAGACCCAGTACTTC CASSRPQGPQETQYF TRBV7-9 TRBD1 once TRBJ2-5
TGTGCCAGCAGTGAGCGGGGGGGCAGCACAGATACGCAGTATTTT CASSERGGSTDTQYF TRBV6-4 TRBD2 . TRBJ2-3
TGCGCCAGCAGCCAGGCCACAGGGGGCCCAGGGACCCTCCACTTT CASSQATGGPGTLHF TRBV4-3 TRBD1 . TRBJ1-6
TGTGCCATCAGTACAGGACTAGTGTACGAGCAGTACTTC CAISTGLVYEQYF TRBV10-3 TRBD2 few TRBJ2-7
TGTGCCAGCAGGGGCAAAATTACGTCCGGATCCCAGCCCCAGCATTTT CASRGKITSGSQPQHF TRBV2 . . TRBJ1-5
TGCAGCGTTGGTGGCAGTTTAACAGATACGCAGTATTTT CSVGGSLTDTQYF TRBV29-1 . . TRBJ2-3
TGTGCCAGCAGTTACCCCGGGACAAGGGAGGGCTATGGCTACACCTTC CASSYPGTREGYGYTF TRBV6-2/TRBV6-3 . . TRBJ1-2
TGCGCCAGCAGCTTGAGCGGACAGCTGAACACTGAAGCTTTCTTT CASSLSGQLNTEAFF TRBV5-1 . . TRBJ1-1
TGTGCCACTTTTTCCGGGACTAGCGGGAGCTCCTACAATGAGCAGTTCTTC CATFSGTSGSSYNEQFF TRBV3-1/TRBV3-2 TRBD2 . TRBJ2-1
TGCGCCAGCAGTTGGGAGGGCGTGTACAATGAGCAGTTCTTC CASSWEGVYNEQFF TRBV5-1 TRBD2 . TRBJ2-1
TGCGCCAGCAGCCCCGGAGGACAGTCGAACACTGAAGCTTTCTTT CASSPGGQSNTEAFF TRBV5-1 . . TRBJ1-1
TGCGCCAGCAGCTTGGAGGGGGTAACCAGCGAAAAACTGTTTTTT CASSLEGVTSEKLFF TRBV5-1 . . TRBJ1-4
TGTGCCAGCAGGCTGGACAGGAGGAACACTGAAGCTTTCTTT CASRLDRRNTEAFF TRBV6-5 TRBD1 . TRBJ1-1
TGTGCCACCTCCCCTAGCGGGGGGGGGAATGAGCAGTTCTTC CATSPSGGGNEQFF TRBV19 TRBD2 . TRBJ2-1
TGTGCCAGCAATCAGCAGGGATACACTGAAGCTTTCTTT CASNQQGYTEAFF TRBV2 . . TRBJ1-1
TGTGCCAGCAGCAGACTAGCGGGGGGCCCCGGGGAGCTGTTTTTT CASSRLAGGPGELFF TRBV11-2 TRBD2 . TRBJ2-2
TGTGCCAGCAGCCGCGGGACGGATGCCTACGAGCAGTACTTC CASSRGTDAYEQYF TRBV13 . . TRBJ2-7
TGTGCCAGCAGCCAAGGGAGGGCAAAATCACCCCTCCACTTT CASSQGRAKSPLHF TRBV3-1/TRBV3-2 . . TRBJ1-6
TGCGCCAGCAGTACCGAGGGTCTCTACGAGCAGTACTTC CASSTEGLYEQYF TRBV23-1 . . TRBJ2-7
TGCGCCAGCAGCCAAGATAGCCGTTCACCCCTCCACTTT CASSQDSRSPLHF TRBV4-3 . . TRBJ1-6
TGTGCCAGCAGTCCGCTGACCCTTCGGGGGGGATACGAGCAGTACTTC CASSPLTLRGGYEQYF TRBV5-5 TRBD2 once TRBJ2-7
TGTGCCAGCAGCCAAGACCCGACAGGGTTTAATTCACCCCTCCACTTT CASSQDPTGFNSPLHF TRBV3-1/TRBV3-2 TRBD1 few TRBJ1-6
TGTGCCAGCAGCCAAGCGGGGGGGCCGTCAGCCAAAAACATTCAGTACTTC CASSQAGGPSAKNIQYF TRBV3-1/TRBV3-2 TRBD2 . TRBJ2-4
TGTGCCAGCAGTGAAATACAGGGGCCTAATCAGCCCCAGCATTTT CASSEIQGPNQPQHF TRBV6-1 TRBD1 . TRBJ1-5
TGTGCCAGCAGGGCGGACAGGGGGCGTCAGTCCGAGCAGTACTTC CASRADRGRQSEQYF TRBV2 TRBD1 . TRBJ2-7
TGTGCCAGTAGTACCCCGGAGGGGTTTCAGCCCCAGCATTTT CASSTPEGFQPQHF TRBV19 . . TRBJ1-5
TGTGCCAGCAGCCCCAGCCTAGGGGTCGCCTATGGCTACACCTTC CASSPSLGVAYGYTF TRBV9 . . TRBJ1-2
TGTGCCAGCAGCCCCCCGACTGGGGCTAGCGGGGAGTACAATGAGCAGTTCTTC CASSPPTGASGEYNEQFF TRBV3-1/TRBV3-2 TRBD2 . TRBJ2-1
TGTGCCAGCAGCGTAGATGGGACTGCTAAGCACAATGAGCAGTTCTTC CASSVDGTAKHNEQFF TRBV9 . . TRBJ2-1
TGTGCCAGCAGCTCTCGGGACACGGGAAGGGGGAACACTGAAGCTTTCTTT CASSSRDTGRGNTEAFF TRBV7-3 . . TRBJ1-1
TGCGCCAGCAGGACAGTGCCGAACACTGAAGCTTTCTTT CASRTVPNTEAFF TRBV10-2 . . TRBJ1-1
TGTGCCAGCAGCCAATTTGGGGCAGGGATGGGGACAGATACGCAGTATTTT CASSQFGAGMGTDTQYF TRBV4-2 . . TRBJ2-3
TGTGCCAGCGGGGCCAGGGCCAATTCACCCCTCCACTTT CASGARANSPLHF TRBV28 . . TRBJ1-6
TGTGCCAGCAGTGAAGGAGGGCAGGCCTATGGCTACACCTTC CASSEGGQAYGYTF TRBV2 . . TRBJ1-2
TGTGCCAGCAGCCAAGATCGGGGCCGTAGCGGGGGGAGTGGTAAGCAGTTCTTC CASSQDRGRSGGSGKQFF TRBV4-2 TRBD2 . TRBJ2-1
TGTGCCACCAGTCCGGGGATTGCCTACGAGCAGTACTTC CATSPGIAYEQYF TRBV24-1 . few TRBJ2-7
TGTGCCAGCAGCCCCGGCAGGGGCAATCAGCCCCAGCATTTT CASSPGRGNQPQHF TRBV7-2 . . TRBJ1-5